Each of the 27 T cell receptor beta chains below was sequenced from the same sample in a study of shared clonotypes between healthy human individuals. Naive-designated CD8 cells lacked CD45RO, were positively enriched for CCR7, and omitted terminally differentiated effector memory CD45RA+ cells. Assay used: immunoSEQ multiplex PCR; TCRdb lists only in-frame clones, some missing. This table holds fewer than 800,000 clones, about 90% found once. The specimen was naive CD8+ T cells sorted from blood. The receptors were gathered from a man aged 30-40 years in good health.

The chain joins TRBV27 to TRBJ2-7, with 7 bases aligning to TRBD1. The CDR3 runs to 15 residues. V lost 5 bases to trimming and J lost 6 bases; unmatched junction nucleotides: 13. Per germline, CDR1 MNHEY and CDR2 SMNVEV (reference sequence). The CDR3 coding sequence is TGTGCCAGCAGTCCCCTTAACAGGGGTTTTGTCGAGCAGTACTTC. Encoded protein: CASSPLNRGFVEQYF.

This clone has just a few counts. The J gene is TRBJ1-2, the V gene TRBV4-2; D might be TRBD1 (5 bases). Trimming cost V 5 bases and J 4 bases, with 14 bases left between them. The CDR3 has 14 amino acids. The germline gives CDR1 LGHNA, CDR2 YNFKEQ. CDR3 residues: CASSYRKMGYGYTF. The CDR3 nucleotides read TGTGCCAGCAGCTACAGGAAAATGGGCTATGGCTACACCTTC.

CDR3 region: CASSLKVGSYEQYF. The CDR3 DNA is TGTGCCAGCAGCTTAAAGGTGGGTTCCTACGAGCAGTACTTC. This rearrangement joins TRBV7-3 to TRBJ2-7; D is unclear. The V and J ends lost 1 base and 1 base respectively, with 8 bases between them. The CDR3 runs 14 residues. CDR1 SGHTA and CDR2 FQGTGA come from the germline V gene.

The sample holds one count of this clone. V and J are TRBV28 and TRBJ2-3, with 9 bases that match TRBD1. V shed 9 bases and J 4 bases; nucleotides not matched to a gene: 5. Germline CDR1 is MDHEN and CDR2 is SYDVKM. The CDR3 is made up of 13 amino acids. The CDR3 DNA reads TGTGCCAGTCGACGACAGGGGGCAGATACGCAGTATTTT. Translated: CASRRQGADTQYF.

The V call is TRBV27, the J call TRBJ2-7; a weak D match, TRBD2 (5 bases). Trimming pared 0 bases from V and 2 bases from J, leaving 11 bases between. CDR1 is MNHEY, CDR2 SMNVEV, per germline (reference sequence). The CDR3 spans 15 residues. The CDR3, as DNA: TGTGCCAGCAGTTTATCTGGCGGGTACACCTACGAGCAGTACTTC. Translated: CASSLSGGYTYEQYF.

This clone came up many times. The same CDR3 also results from other DNA sequences found in this sample. Here the CDR3 DNA reads TGTGCCAGCAGCTTAGACGGTGGGGCAGACAATGAGCAGTTCTTC. Amino acid sequence: CASSLDGGADNEQFF. The chain combines TRBV11-3 with TRBJ2-1; possibly TRBD1 for D (5 bases). This CDR3 spans 15 amino acids. The germline gives CDR1 SGHNT, CDR2 YENEEA. The V end lost 0 bases, the J end lost 5 bases, and 11 bases lay between the germline ends.

This rearrangement joins TRBV27 to TRBJ2-7, with D unresolved. Trimming stripped 5 bases from V and 0 bases from J, with 5 bases between. The CDR3 covers 12 residues. The germline V gene encodes CDR1 MNHEY and CDR2 SMNVEV (reference sequence). The CDR3 here is CASSAHSYEQYF. CDR3 in DNA: TGTGCCAGCAGTGCTCACTCCTACGAGCAGTACTTC.

This clone was observed a handful of times. This chain uses TRBV4-1 with TRBJ1-4; a weak D match, TRBD1 (5 bases). V lost 4 bases and J 10 bases, leaving 19 bases between the germline ends. The germline V gene encodes CDR1 MGHRA and CDR2 YSYEKL. The CDR3 runs to 15 residues. The CDR3 here is CASSLYDRDGGKLFF. CDR3 in DNA: TGCGCCAGCAGCCTATACGACAGAGACGGGGGAAAACTGTTTTTT.

The chain carries TRBV19 and TRBJ2-3, with a weak D call TRBD2 (6 bases). CDR1 is LNHDA and CDR2 is SQIVND in the germline V gene (reference sequence). V lost 1 base, J lost 2 bases, and 13 bases lay in between. The CDR3 is 16 amino acids. The CDR3 DNA follows: TGTGCCAGTAGTATAGTGTGGGGGGACGACACAGATACGCAGTATTTT. It yields the protein CASSIVWGDDTDTQYF.

The J gene is TRBJ2-1, the V gene TRBV6-5; 10 bases agree with TRBD2. V gave up 4 bases and J gave up 0 bases; unmatched junction bases: 3. The CDR3 totals 16 residues. Germline values: CDR1 MNHEY, CDR2 SVGAGI. The CDR3 sequence is CASSFIAGGSYNEQFF. In nucleotides, the CDR3 is TGTGCCAGCAGTTTCATAGCGGGAGGCTCCTACAATGAGCAGTTCTTC.

The gene calls are TRBV6-5 and TRBJ2-3; 8 bases match TRBD1. CDR3 length equals 15 residues. Germline CDR1 MNHEY, CDR2 SVGAGI. V shed 4 bases, J shed 4 bases, and the junction held 7 bases outside the gene matches. CDR3 protein: CASSSTGGRADTQYF. In nucleotides, the CDR3 is TGTGCCAGCAGTTCAACAGGGGGTCGGGCAGATACGCAGTATTTT.

The chain carries TRBV7-9 and TRBJ2-7, with 9 bases lining up with TRBD2. This CDR3 has 17 amino acids. In germline, CDR1 is SEHNR, CDR2 FQNEAQ (reference sequence). J was trimmed by 2 bases and V by 1 base; bases with no gene match: 9. The CDR3 bases are TGTGCCAGCAGCTTAGAGGCTAGCGGGATGTCCCCCTACGAGCAGTACTTC. Protein sequence: CASSLEASGMSPYEQYF.

Of note for this clone: Other DNA sequences in this specimen translate into the identical CDR3. The chain combines TRBV7-9 with TRBJ2-7; D not resolved. The CDR3 is 12 amino acids. The germline V and J ends were trimmed by 5 bases and 3 bases, with 8 bases remaining between them. Germline CDR1 SEHNR, CDR2 FQNEAQ (reference sequence). DNA of the CDR3: TGTGCCAGCAGCCTCGGATACTACGAGCAGTACTTC. It codes for CASSLGYYEQYF.

V gene TRBV19 combines with J gene TRBJ2-2, with 10 bases matching TRBD2. From germline, CDR1 is LNHDA and CDR2 SQIVND (reference sequence). The CDR3 is 15 residues long. Trimming cost V 3 bases and J 4 bases; bases outside gene matches: 2. CDR3 sequence: CASSMGLALTGELFF. CDR3 sequence (DNA): TGTGCCAGTAGTATGGGACTAGCGCTCACCGGGGAGCTGTTTTTT.

The chain is built from TRBV7-9 and TRBJ2-7; 10 nucleotides agree with TRBD1. With 7 bases clipped from V and 3 bases from J, the junction kept 12 bases outside the gene matches. Germline CDR1 and CDR2: SEHNR and FQNEAQ (reference sequence). This CDR3 has 16 amino acids. Here the CDR3 reads CASTGTGTGAYYEQYF. The CDR3 nucleotides are TGTGCCAGCACCGGAACCGGGACAGGGGCCTACTACGAGCAGTACTTC.

V usage is TRBV6-1 and J usage is TRBJ2-5; the match to TRBD2 covers 11 bases. Germline trimming cut 0 bases from V and 2 bases from J; bases unmatched to any gene: 8. The CDR3 has 18 amino acids. The V gene's germline CDR1 is MNHNS and CDR2 SASEGT. Written as DNA, the CDR3 is TGTGCCAGCAGTGAAGCAGTGACTAGCGGGATGTTTCAAGAGACCCAGTACTTC. Protein: CASSEAVTSGMFQETQYF.

The CDR3 region has the DNA TGCGCCAGCAGCTTGACAGCCACCATGAACACTGAAGCTTTCTTT. Its translation is CASSLTATMNTEAFF. J is TRBJ1-1 and V is TRBV5-1; D unresolved. The length of the CDR3 is 15 residues. Trimming shortened V by 1 base and J by 0 bases, and 10 bases separated the two germline ends. In germline, CDR1 is SGHRS, CDR2 YFSETQ.

The chain uses TRBV6-1 and TRBJ2-5; unclear D gene. V was pared by 3 bases and J by 7 bases, with 21 bases between. Germline values: CDR1 MNHNS, CDR2 SASEGT. The CDR3 totals 16 residues. CDR3 coding DNA: TGTGCCAGCAGTGAGAGGTCGGCCAGTTGGTTTGGGACCCAGTACTTC. This gives the protein CASSERSASWFGTQYF.

V gene TRBV4-1 combines with J gene TRBJ1-5; D call uncertain. The CDR3 has 15 amino acids. The germline gives CDR1 MGHRA, CDR2 YSYEKL. V was shortened by 0 bases and J by 4 bases, with 10 bases between the two germline ends. DNA of the CDR3: TGCGCCAGCAGCCAAGAAGCCTACAGTAATCAGCCCCAGCATTTT. Translating it yields CASSQEAYSNQPQHF.

This rearrangement joins TRBV5-1 to TRBJ1-2; TRBD1 agrees at 8 bases. Germline values: CDR1 SGHRS, CDR2 YFSETQ. CDR3 length: 15 amino acids. Trimming cost V 3 bases and J 5 bases; bases outside gene matches: 9. The CDR3 region is CASSSYRGETYGYTF. CDR3 sequence (DNA): TGCGCCAGCAGCTCCTACAGGGGGGAAACTTATGGCTACACCTTC.

J is TRBJ2-2 and V is TRBV19; D unresolved. V was cut by 3 bases and J by 5 bases, with 7 bases left in between. Germline CDR1 is LNHDA and CDR2 is SQIVND (reference sequence). The length of the CDR3 is 13 residues. The DNA of the CDR3 is TGTGCCAGTAGTATCCCGTATACCGGGGAGCTGTTTTTT. Its translation is CASSIPYTGELFF.

The J gene is TRBJ2-3, the V gene TRBV27; 9 positions match TRBD1. Germline lookup yields CDR1 MNHEY and CDR2 SMNVEV (reference sequence). The V and J ends lost 0 bases and 4 bases, in that order; junction bases with no gene match: 11. The CDR3 has 18 amino acids. CDR3 nucleotide sequence: TGTGCCAGCAGTTTATCCCCCCGTGACAGGGGGTATGCAGATACGCAGTATTTT. This translates into CASSLSPRDRGYADTQYF.

J is TRBJ1-5 and V is TRBV4-1; D call uncertain. This CDR3 has 15 amino acids. Trimming stripped 3 bases from V and 3 bases from J, with 12 bases between. The germline gives CDR1 MGHRA, CDR2 YSYEKL. DNA for the CDR3: TGCGCCAGCAGCCAGGTGGACGGAATCAATCAGCCCCAGCATTTT. Its translation: CASSQVDGINQPQHF.

Concerning this clone itself: The sample has other DNA sequences that encode this CDR3 too. J is TRBJ2-7 and V is TRBV28; D is unresolved. The CDR3 is 13 residues long. The V gene lost 2 bases and the J gene lost 0 bases, with 5 bases spanning the gap. CDR1 and CDR2 from the germline V gene are MDHEN and SYDVKM. CDR3 amino acids: CASSLPGSYEQYF. CDR3 DNA sequence: TGTGCCAGCAGTTTACCAGGCTCCTACGAGCAGTACTTC.

This chain links TRBV5-1 with TRBJ2-7; 11 bases map to TRBD2. Per the germline V gene, CDR1 is SGHRS and CDR2 is YFSETQ. Trimming cost V 0 bases and J 1 base; bases outside gene matches: 6. The CDR3 loop spans 17 amino acids. The CDR3 is CASSLATSGVRSYEQYF. The DNA for the CDR3 is TGCGCCAGCAGCTTGGCGACTAGCGGGGTTCGATCCTACGAGCAGTACTTC. Filled out from reference TRBV5-1 and TRBJ2-7, the complete variable domain reads KAGVTQTPRYLIKTRGQQVTLSCSPISGHRSVSWYQQTPGQGLQFLFEYFSETQRNKGNFPGRFSGRQFSNSRSEMNVSTLELGDSALYLCASSLATSGVRSYEQYFGPGTRLTVT.

The rearrangement links TRBV7-9 to TRBJ2-3; possibly TRBD2 for D (6 bases). The CDR3 extends over 17 amino acids. Trimming removed 0 bases at V and 5 bases at J, with 18 bases between. Germline V CDR1 and CDR2: SEHNR, FQNEAQ (reference sequence). CDR3 DNA sequence: TGTGCCAGCAGCTTAGCCAAACTAGCAAACATGGGAGATACGCAGTATTTT. This gives the protein CASSLAKLANMGDTQYF.

DNA of the CDR3: TGTGCCAGCAGCTTAGTAGTGTATGAGCAGTTCTTC. Translating it yields CASSLVVYEQFF. This chain links TRBV7-9 with TRBJ2-1; D remains ambiguous. Germline CDR1 and CDR2: SEHNR and FQNEAQ (reference sequence). The CDR3 consists of 12 residues. The V end was cut by 1 base, the J end by 8 bases, with 6 bases between.